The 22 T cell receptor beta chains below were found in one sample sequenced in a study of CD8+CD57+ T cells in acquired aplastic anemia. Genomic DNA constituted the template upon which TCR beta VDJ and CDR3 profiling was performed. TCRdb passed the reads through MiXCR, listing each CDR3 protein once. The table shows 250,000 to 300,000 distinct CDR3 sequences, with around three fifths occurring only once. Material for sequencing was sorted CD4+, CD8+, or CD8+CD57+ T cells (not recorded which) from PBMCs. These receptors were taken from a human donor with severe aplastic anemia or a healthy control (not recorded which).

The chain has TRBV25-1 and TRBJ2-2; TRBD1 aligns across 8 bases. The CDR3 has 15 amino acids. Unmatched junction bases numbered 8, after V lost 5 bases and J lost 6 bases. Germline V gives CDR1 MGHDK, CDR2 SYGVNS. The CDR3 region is CASSTTGGRSGELFF. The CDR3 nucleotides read TGTGCCAGCAGTACAACAGGGGGAAGGTCCGGGGAGCTGTTTTTT.

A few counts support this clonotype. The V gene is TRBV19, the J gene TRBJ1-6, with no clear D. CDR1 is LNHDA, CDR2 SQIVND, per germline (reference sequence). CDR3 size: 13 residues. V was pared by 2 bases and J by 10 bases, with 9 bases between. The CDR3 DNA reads TGTGCCAGTAGTATAAATCCCGAATCACCCCTCCACTTT. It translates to CASSINPESPLHF.

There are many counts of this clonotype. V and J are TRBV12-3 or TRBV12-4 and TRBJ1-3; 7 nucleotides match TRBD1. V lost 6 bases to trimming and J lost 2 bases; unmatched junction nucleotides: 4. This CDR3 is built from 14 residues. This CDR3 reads CASSGTDPGNTIYF. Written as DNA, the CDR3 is TGTGCCAGCAGCGGGACAGACCCTGGAAACACCATATATTTT.

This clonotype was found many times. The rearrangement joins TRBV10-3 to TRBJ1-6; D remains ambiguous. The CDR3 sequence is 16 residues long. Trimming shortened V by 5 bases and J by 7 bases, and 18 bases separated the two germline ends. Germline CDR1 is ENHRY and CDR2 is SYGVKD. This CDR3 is CAISSENTLRNSPLHF. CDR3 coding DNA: TGTGCCATCAGTTCCGAGAACACACTAAGGAATTCACCCCTCCACTTT.

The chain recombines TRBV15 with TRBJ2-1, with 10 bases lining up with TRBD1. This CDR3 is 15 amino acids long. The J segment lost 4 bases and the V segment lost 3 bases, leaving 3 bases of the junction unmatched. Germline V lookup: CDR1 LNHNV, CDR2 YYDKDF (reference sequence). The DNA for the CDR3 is TGTGCCACCAGCAGTTCGGACAGGGGGTACAATGAGCAGTTCTTC. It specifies CATSSSDRGYNEQFF.

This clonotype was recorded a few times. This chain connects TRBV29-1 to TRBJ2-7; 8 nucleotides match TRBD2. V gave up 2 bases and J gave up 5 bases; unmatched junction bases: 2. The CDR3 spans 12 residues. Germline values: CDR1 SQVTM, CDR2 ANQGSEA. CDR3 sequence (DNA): TGCAGCGTTGAACTAGCGGGCGACGAGCAGTACTTC. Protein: CSVELAGDEQYF.

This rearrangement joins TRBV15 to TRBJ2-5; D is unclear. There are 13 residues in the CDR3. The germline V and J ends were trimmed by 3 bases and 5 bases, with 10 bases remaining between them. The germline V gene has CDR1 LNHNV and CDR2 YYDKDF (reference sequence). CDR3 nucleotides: TGTGCCACCAGCAGGAATAGGGTGGAGACCCAGTACTTC. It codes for CATSRNRVETQYF.

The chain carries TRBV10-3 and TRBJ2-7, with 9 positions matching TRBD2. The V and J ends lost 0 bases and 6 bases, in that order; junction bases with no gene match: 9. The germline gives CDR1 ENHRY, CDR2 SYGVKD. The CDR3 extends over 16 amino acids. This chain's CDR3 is CAISESGGTSRSEQYF. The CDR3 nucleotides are TGTGCCATCAGTGAGTCGGGCGGGACTAGCCGCTCCGAGCAGTACTTC.

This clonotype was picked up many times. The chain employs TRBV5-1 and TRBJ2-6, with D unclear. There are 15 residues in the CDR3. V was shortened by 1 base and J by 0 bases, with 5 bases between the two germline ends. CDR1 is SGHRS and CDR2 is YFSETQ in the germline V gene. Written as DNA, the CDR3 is TGCGCCAGCAGCTTGACTGACTCTGGGGCCAACGTCCTGACTTTC. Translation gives CASSLTDSGANVLTF.

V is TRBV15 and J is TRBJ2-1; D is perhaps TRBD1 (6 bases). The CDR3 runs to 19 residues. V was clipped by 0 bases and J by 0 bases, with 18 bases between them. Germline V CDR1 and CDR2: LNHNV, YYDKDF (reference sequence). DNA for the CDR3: TGTGCCACCAGCAGAGAGACGTTGGGGGCCACGAGCTCCTACAATGAGCAGTTCTTC. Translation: CATSRETLGATSSYNEQFF.

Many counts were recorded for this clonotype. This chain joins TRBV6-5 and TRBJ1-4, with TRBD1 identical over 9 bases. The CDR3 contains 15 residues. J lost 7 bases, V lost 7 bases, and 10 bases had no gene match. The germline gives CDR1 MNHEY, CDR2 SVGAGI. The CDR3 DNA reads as TGTGCCAGCACGCCGGGACAGGGCATCGGTGAAAAACTGTTTTTT. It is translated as CASTPGQGIGEKLFF.

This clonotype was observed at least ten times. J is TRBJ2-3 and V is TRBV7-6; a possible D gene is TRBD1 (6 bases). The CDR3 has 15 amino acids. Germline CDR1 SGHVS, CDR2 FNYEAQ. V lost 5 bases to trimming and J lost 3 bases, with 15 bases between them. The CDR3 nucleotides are TGTGCCAGCAGCCTCGACAGGATGTCGACAGATACGCAGTATTTT. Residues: CASSLDRMSTDTQYF.

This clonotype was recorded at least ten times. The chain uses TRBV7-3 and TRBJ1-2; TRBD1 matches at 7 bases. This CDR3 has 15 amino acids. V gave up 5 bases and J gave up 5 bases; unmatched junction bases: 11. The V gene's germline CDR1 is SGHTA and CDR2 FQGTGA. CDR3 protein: CASSLEGQIRYGYTF. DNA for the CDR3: TGTGCCAGCAGCCTCGAGGGACAGATAAGGTATGGCTACACCTTC.

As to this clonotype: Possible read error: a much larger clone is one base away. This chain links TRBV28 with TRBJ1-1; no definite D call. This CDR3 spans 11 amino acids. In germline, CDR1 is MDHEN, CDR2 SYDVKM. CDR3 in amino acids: CACSSFTEAFF. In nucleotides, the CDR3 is TGTGCCTGCAGCTCTTTCACTGAAGCTTTCTTT. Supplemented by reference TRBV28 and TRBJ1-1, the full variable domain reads DVKVTQSSRYLVKRTGEKVFLECVQDMDHENMFWYRQDPGLGLRLIYFSYDVKMKEKGDIPEGYSVSREKKERFSLILESASTNQTSMYLCACSSFTEAFFGQGTRLTVV.

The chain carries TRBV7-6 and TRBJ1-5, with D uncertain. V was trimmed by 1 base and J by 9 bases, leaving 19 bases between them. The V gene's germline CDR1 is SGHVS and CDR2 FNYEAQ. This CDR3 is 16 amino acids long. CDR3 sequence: CASSLGSFPFRRPQHF. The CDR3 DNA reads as TGTGCCAGCAGCTTAGGCAGTTTCCCTTTTAGGCGGCCCCAGCATTTT.

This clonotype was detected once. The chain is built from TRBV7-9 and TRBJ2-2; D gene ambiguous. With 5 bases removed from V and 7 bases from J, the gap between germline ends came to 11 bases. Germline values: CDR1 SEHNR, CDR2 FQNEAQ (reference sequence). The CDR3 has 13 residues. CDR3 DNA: TGTGCCAGCAGCCCCCCGGCGGACGGGGAGCTGTTTTTT. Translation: CASSPPADGELFF.

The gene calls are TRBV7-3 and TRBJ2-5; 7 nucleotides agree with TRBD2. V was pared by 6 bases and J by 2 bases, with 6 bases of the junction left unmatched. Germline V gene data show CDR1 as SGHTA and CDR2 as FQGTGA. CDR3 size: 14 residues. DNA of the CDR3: TGTGCCAGCAGTTCGACTAGCTCACAAGAGACCCAGTACTTC. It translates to CASSSTSSQETQYF.

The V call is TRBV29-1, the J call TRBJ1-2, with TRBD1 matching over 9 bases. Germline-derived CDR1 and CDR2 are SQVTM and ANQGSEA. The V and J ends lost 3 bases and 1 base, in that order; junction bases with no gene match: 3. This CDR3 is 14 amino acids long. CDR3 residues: CSVDWTGVNYGYTF. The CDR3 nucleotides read TGCAGCGTTGATTGGACAGGGGTTAACTATGGCTACACCTTC.

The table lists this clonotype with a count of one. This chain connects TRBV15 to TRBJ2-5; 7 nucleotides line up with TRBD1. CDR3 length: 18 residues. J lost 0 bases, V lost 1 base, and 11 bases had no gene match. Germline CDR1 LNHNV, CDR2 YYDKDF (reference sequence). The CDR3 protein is CATSRVWTGERDQETQYF. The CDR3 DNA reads TGTGCCACCAGCAGAGTGTGGACAGGAGAGAGGGACCAAGAGACCCAGTACTTC.

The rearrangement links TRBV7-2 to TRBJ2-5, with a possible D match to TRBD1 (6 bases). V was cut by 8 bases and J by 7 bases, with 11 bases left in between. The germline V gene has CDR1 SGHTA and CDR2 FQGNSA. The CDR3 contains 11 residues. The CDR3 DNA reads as TGTGCCAGCGAGGCCAGGGGGACCCAGTACTTC. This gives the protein CASEARGTQYF.

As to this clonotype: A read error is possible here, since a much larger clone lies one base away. This CDR3 reads CASTTTGPRELFF. DNA for the CDR3: TGTGCCAGCACCACAACCGGACCCAGGGAGCTGTTTTTT. The J gene is TRBJ2-2, the V gene TRBV6-2 or TRBV6-3; D remains unclear. Germline CDR1 is MNHEY and CDR2 is SVGEGT. This CDR3 is 13 amino acids long. V lost 7 bases and J 9 bases, leaving 15 bases between the germline ends.

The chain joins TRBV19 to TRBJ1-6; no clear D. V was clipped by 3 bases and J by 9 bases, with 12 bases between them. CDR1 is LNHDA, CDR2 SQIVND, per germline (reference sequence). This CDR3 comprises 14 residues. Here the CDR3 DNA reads TGTGCCAGTAGTATGTCGTCGCCAACTTCACCCCTCCACTTT. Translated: CASSMSSPTSPLHF.